The source of this T cell receptor (beta chain) is a study of shared clonotypes between healthy human individuals. Division of CD4+ cells produced a CD45RA+ naive subset and a CD45RA-negative memory subset. Some clones are missing from TCRdb's copy, which holds only in-frame ones; the method was immunoSEQ multiplex PCR. The sample holds about 1.1 million clones, 70% to 80% seen once. This clone was found once. V gave up 3 bases and J gave up 3 bases, with 9 bases separating them. Germline CDR1 reads ENHRY; CDR2 reads SYGVKD. This CDR3 has 14 amino acids. The chain carries TRBV10-3 and TRBJ1-5, with D perhaps TRBD1 (6 bases). The specimen was memory CD4+ T cells from PBMCs. As for subset: CD45RA-negative fraction. The clonotype originates from a man younger than 35 in good health. Some clones in this sample may be carry-over from other donors' samples. The CDR3 spells CAISDGQTNQPQHF. For the CDR3, the DNA is TGTGCCATCAGTGACGGACAGACCAATCAGCCCCAGCATTTT.